The clone carrying this T cell receptor (beta chain) was detected a few times. Antigen specificity is unknown. The likely explanation is a read error, given a far larger clone one base away. Germline CDR1 reads SGHVS; CDR2 reads FNYEAQ. This CDR3 has 15 amino acids. V trimming: 5 bases; J trimming: 2 bases; junction bases outside the gene matches: 5. Once RNA had been extracted, it was reverse transcribed into cDNA to act as the sequencing template. Generated by immunoSEQ multiplex PCR, the TCRdb table keeps only in-frame clones and is missing some. The sample lists roughly 59,000 clones; approximately 45% were seen once. The entry originates in a study of CD8+ T cells in alopecia areata. In the study overall: Treated patients were given 5 to 10 mg oral tofacitinib twice daily.

Findings of the study overall: More clonal than normal scalp was lesional scalp, particularly alopecia totalis/universalis. Mice gave a clearer picture of TCR sharing than patients did, possibly for HLA-related reasons.

The sample here was CD8+ T cells sorted from blood, taken at week 0. This sequence originates from a human donor with alopecia areata. J is TRBJ2-1 and V is TRBV7-6, with 8 bases identical to TRBD2. CDR3 sequence (DNA): TGTGCCAGCAGCCAAGGACTAGCCCCCTACAATGAGCAGTTCTTC. Its protein is CASSQGLAPYNEQFF.